These 26 T cell receptor beta chains came from one sample sequenced in a study of CD4 T cells in relation to SARS-CoV-2 and coronaviruses. The unexposed donors gave CD4+ T cells in about 2010-2018, prior to COVID-19. CD4+ T cells were isolated from the cells after 10 days of culture. Antigen specificity for these receptors is unknown. This table comes from immunoSEQ multiplex PCR, and its TCRdb copy is limited to in-frame clones, with some not included. The table lists under 30,000 clones, around 72% of them singletons, with over 9% in the top ten. The specimen sequenced was CD4+ T cells from PBMCs, cultured in vitro. These receptors came from a human donor in good health.

In this sample, this clone is medium-sized. The same CDR3 is also encoded by other DNA sequences in this sample. V usage is TRBV2 and J usage is TRBJ2-3, with D unresolved. V was shortened by 4 bases and J by 3 bases, with 5 bases between the two germline ends. The CDR3 spans 12 residues. The V gene's germline CDR1 is SNHLY and CDR2 FYNNEI. The CDR3 reads CASSVETDTQYF. The CDR3 DNA follows: TGTGCCAGCAGTGTAGAAACAGATACGCAGTATTTT. The complete variable domain, with remaining parts taken from reference TRBV2 and TRBJ2-3, reads EPEVTQTPSHQVTQMGQEVILRCVPISNHLYFYWYRQILGQKVEFLVSFYNNEISEKSEIFDDQFSVERPDGSNFTLKIRSTKLEDSAMYFCASSVETDTQYFGPGTRLTVL.

The chain joins TRBV6-6 to TRBJ1-1, with TRBD1 matching 10 bases. Germline CDR1 MNHNY, CDR2 SVGAGI (reference sequence). V was pared by 4 bases and J by 3 bases, with 5 bases of the junction left unmatched. The CDR3 has 15 amino acids. The CDR3 DNA reads as TGTGCCAGCAGTTCCCCCGGGACAGGGGACACTGAAGCTTTCTTT. It yields the protein CASSSPGTGDTEAFF.

This chain uses TRBV6-5 with TRBJ2-5; TRBD1 matches 9 bases. The CDR3 is made up of 15 amino acids. V lost 5 bases and J lost 4; bases outside the gene matches: 8. Per the germline V gene, CDR1 is MNHEY and CDR2 is SVGAGI. The DNA of the CDR3 is TGTGCCAGCAGTCTGAACAGGGGGCTGGGAGAGACCCAGTACTTC. The encoded protein is CASSLNRGLGETQYF.

This rearrangement joins TRBV6-2 or TRBV6-3 to TRBJ2-3; D uncertain. V lost 0 bases and J lost 0, with 7 bases in between. The CDR3 totals 15 residues. Germline CDR1 MNHEY, CDR2 SVGEGT. The DNA for the CDR3 is TGTGCCAGCAGTTACTCGGAAGCGAGCACAGATACGCAGTATTTT. Amino acid sequence: CASSYSEASTDTQYF.

V gene TRBV4-1 combines with J gene TRBJ2-1; 7 bases are a match to TRBD2. This CDR3 spans 16 amino acids. V gave up 6 bases and J gave up 0 bases; unmatched junction bases: 8. Germline loops: CDR1 MGHRA, CDR2 YSYEKL. Written as DNA, the CDR3 is TGCGCCAGCAGTCCCTCGGGGGGTCGCTCCTACAATGAGCAGTTCTTC. It encodes CASSPSGGRSYNEQFF.

The chain uses TRBV7-2 and TRBJ2-2; TRBD1 or TRBD2 may be the D gene (5 bases each). The V gene's germline CDR1 is SGHTA and CDR2 FQGNSA. The CDR3 extends over 14 amino acids. Trimming took 10 bases from V and 5 from J, leaving 17 bases between them. In DNA form, the CDR3 reads TGTGCCACAAAGAGGGGTGCGTCTACCGGGGAGCTGTTTTTT. Encoded protein: CATKRGASTGELFF.

The chain uses TRBV11-2 and TRBJ1-2; TRBD1 aligns across 7 bases. CDR1 is SGHAT and CDR2 is FQNNGV in the germline V gene. Trimming at V came to 5 bases and at J to 9 bases, leaving 6 bases not matched to a gene. The length of the CDR3 is 12 residues. CDR3 sequence: CASSPQTGSYTF. The CDR3 coding sequence is TGTGCCAGCAGCCCCCAGACAGGGAGCTACACCTTC.

The J gene is TRBJ2-7, the V gene TRBV5-6, with D perhaps matching TRBD1 or TRBD2 (5 bases each). The CDR3 spans 16 residues. Germline loops: CDR1 SGHDT, CDR2 YYEEEE. Trimming cost V 3 bases and J 3 bases, with 19 bases left between them. The CDR3 loop reads CASSSSLRDPRYEQYF. CDR3 DNA sequence: TGTGCCAGCAGCTCTTCCCTCCGGGACCCCCGCTACGAGCAGTACTTC.

The V call is TRBV19, the J call TRBJ1-3, with D perhaps TRBD1 (5 bases). The V end lost 9 bases, the J end lost 1 base, and 22 bases lay between the germline ends. This CDR3 has 17 residues. Germline loops: CDR1 LNHDA, CDR2 SQIVND (reference sequence). Written as DNA, the CDR3 is TGTGCCAGCTTCGGACACCCACAACCCAATTCTGGAAACACCATATATTTT. Protein sequence: CASFGHPQPNSGNTIYF.

This chain connects TRBV19 to TRBJ2-4; 7 bases line up with TRBD2. CDR1 and CDR2 (germline): LNHDA, SQIVND (reference sequence). The CDR3 has 15 residues. V lost 5 bases and J lost 0; bases outside the gene matches: 4. This CDR3 reads CASSGGTTAKNIQYF. CDR3 nucleotide sequence: TGTGCCAGTAGTGGGGGGACTACAGCCAAAAACATTCAGTACTTC.

V gene TRBV28 combines with J gene TRBJ1-1, with a possible D match to TRBD1 (5 bases). CDR3 length: 13 residues. V was shortened by 6 bases and J by 6 bases, with 14 bases between the two germline ends. CDR1 is MDHEN, CDR2 SYDVKM, per germline. As DNA, the CDR3 is TGTGCCAGCAGCCCAGGGAATAGAGCTGAAGCTTTCTTT. Translating gives CASSPGNRAEAFF.

The rearrangement uses TRBV6-6 and TRBJ1-2; 9 positions match TRBD1. Germline CDR1 reads MNHNY; CDR2 reads SVGAGI (reference sequence). This CDR3 is 13 amino acids long. V gave up 5 bases and J gave up 7 bases; unmatched junction bases: 5. CDR3 residues: CASSRQGDRGYTF. The DNA for the CDR3 is TGTGCCAGCAGTAGACAGGGGGATCGTGGCTACACCTTC.

This clone was seen only a few times. This rearrangement joins TRBV9 to TRBJ1-3, with 8 bases that match TRBD1. Germline V gives CDR1 SGDLS, CDR2 YYNGEE. J gave up 4 bases and V 0 bases, and 3 bases lay outside the gene matches. The CDR3 extends over 15 amino acids. The CDR3 sequence is CASSVDGTGGNTIYF. The CDR3 DNA follows: TGTGCCAGCAGCGTAGATGGGACAGGCGGAAACACCATATATTTT.

This chain links TRBV29-1 with TRBJ1-1; tentative D call: TRBD1 (5 bases). CDR3 length: 13 residues. V was shortened by 4 bases and J by 8 bases, with 17 bases between the two germline ends. The germline V gene encodes CDR1 SQVTM and CDR2 ANQGSEA. The CDR3 DNA sequence: TGCAGCGTTGGAGCTGTTGTAGGGGCGGAAGCTTTCTTT. It yields the protein CSVGAVVGAEAFF.

Notes on this clone: It is unclear where the CDR3 begins or ends on the DNA, so no DNA is shown, and the CDR3 is as TCRdb lists it. The chain is built from TRBV3-1 (or the pseudogene TRBV3-2) and TRBJ2-5. CDR1 and CDR2 (germline): LGHDT, YNNKEL (reference sequence). The CDR3 length equals 14 residues, ends included. CDR3 residues: CASSQVSTSETQYF.

CDR3 sequence reads: CASRGSILRNQPQHF. The CDR3 DNA reads as TGTGCCAGTAGGGGCAGCATATTACGCAATCAGCCCCAGCATTTT. V is TRBV19 and J is TRBJ1-5; the D is unclear. The CDR3 has 15 amino acids. CDR1 LNHDA and CDR2 SQIVND come from the germline V gene (reference sequence). With 6 bases removed from V and 2 bases from J, the gap between germline ends came to 14 bases.

This clone was counted once. This rearrangement joins TRBV6-5 to TRBJ1-2, with TRBD1 matching 7 bases. From germline, CDR1 is MNHEY and CDR2 SVGAGI. V trimming: 0 bases; J trimming: 2 bases; junction bases outside the gene matches: 6. The CDR3 sequence is 16 residues long. CDR3 sequence (DNA): TGTGCCAGCAGTTACTCTTTCCAGGACAGGAACTATGGCTACACCTTC. Amino acid sequence: CASSYSFQDRNYGYTF.

This CDR3 reads CASSLEGLRNQPQHF. The CDR3 DNA is TGTGCCAGCAGCCTGGAGGGGCTACGCAATCAGCCCCAGCATTTT. The chain is built from TRBV4-2 and TRBJ1-5, with D perhaps TRBD1 (5 bases). Trimming pared 4 bases from V and 2 bases from J, leaving 12 bases between. In germline, CDR1 is LGHNA, CDR2 YNFKEQ. The CDR3 sequence is 15 residues long.

V usage is TRBV7-2 and J usage is TRBJ2-5; D is possibly TRBD2 (6 bases). This CDR3 is 11 amino acids long. The germline V gene encodes CDR1 SGHTA and CDR2 FQGNSA. V lost 8 bases, J lost 4 bases, and 8 bases lay in between. The CDR3 sequence is CASVGGETQYF. As DNA, the CDR3 is TGTGCCAGCGTGGGGGGAGAGACCCAGTACTTC.

V is TRBV6-2 or TRBV6-3 and J is TRBJ1-2; 12 nucleotides line up with TRBD1. Germline loops: CDR1 MNHEY, CDR2 SVGEGT. The junction had 6 bases not matched to a gene; V was cut back by 2 bases and J by 8 bases. The CDR3 sequence is 15 residues long. The CDR3 nucleotides read TGTGCCAGCAGTTACCGGGACAGGGGGCGATGGGGCTACACCTTC. Translated, it gives CASSYRDRGRWGYTF.

The V gene is TRBV19, the J gene TRBJ2-5, with a tentative D call TRBD2 (7 bases). CDR1 and CDR2 (germline): LNHDA, SQIVND (reference sequence). V was clipped by 8 bases and J by 4 bases, with 23 bases between them. This CDR3 has 16 amino acids. The CDR3 DNA reads TGTGCCAGTCGAAACTCGGGGGGCGGGTTGGCAGAGACCCAGTACTTC. Amino acids: CASRNSGGGLAETQYF. Combining the CDR3 with reference TRBV19 and TRBJ2-5 gives the whole variable domain DGGITQSPKYLFRKEGQNVTLSCEQNLNHDAMYWYRQDPGQGLRLIYYSQIVNDFQKGDIAEGYSVSREKKESFPLTVTSAQKNPTAFYLCASRNSGGGLAETQYFGPGTRLLVL.

This clone was found a few times. J is TRBJ1-1 and V is TRBV19, with D perhaps TRBD1 (6 bases). Trimming removed 4 bases at V and 1 base at J, with 19 bases between. Germline V gene data show CDR1 as LNHDA and CDR2 as SQIVND (reference sequence). CDR3 length: 17 amino acids. CDR3 region: CASSTPGRGVRNTEAFF. CDR3 nucleotides: TGTGCCAGTAGTACCCCCGGCAGGGGCGTTCGGAACACTGAAGCTTTCTTT.

This clone was counted only a few times. V usage is TRBV5-1 and J usage is TRBJ1-5; TRBD1 matches 9 bases. The germline V gene has CDR1 SGHRS and CDR2 YFSETQ. V was pared by 3 bases and J by 4 bases, with 5 bases of the junction left unmatched. The CDR3 covers 15 residues. The CDR3 DNA is TGCGCCAGCAGCTCGCGGGACAGGGAAAATCAGCCCCAGCATTTT. Its protein is CASSSRDRENQPQHF.

The chain recombines TRBV5-1 with TRBJ1-6, with D maybe TRBD1 (5 bases). The V end was cut by 7 bases, the J end by 5 bases, with 13 bases between. Germline CDR1 reads SGHRS; CDR2 reads YFSETQ. The CDR3 totals 14 residues. CDR3 sequence reads: CASRAGTNNSPLHF. The CDR3 DNA reads TGCGCCAGCCGAGCCGGGACGAATAATTCACCCCTCCACTTT.

The chain joins TRBV4-2 to TRBJ2-7; tentative D call: TRBD1 (5 bases). Germline-derived CDR1 and CDR2 are LGHNA and YNFKEQ. V dropped 3 bases and J dropped 7 bases, with 22 bases sitting between them. The CDR3 loop spans 16 amino acids. The CDR3 sequence is CASSHPSGKKGREQYF. The CDR3 DNA follows: TGTGCCAGCAGCCACCCCTCAGGGAAAAAGGGCCGGGAGCAGTACTTC.

V gene TRBV7-2 combines with J gene TRBJ1-1; weak D call: TRBD1 (5 bases). Germline values: CDR1 SGHTA, CDR2 FQGNSA. Deletions cut 5 bases from V and 6 bases from J, with 25 bases between. This CDR3 comprises 17 residues. The CDR3 sequence: CASSPRPLLTEGAEAFF. The CDR3 DNA reads TGTGCCAGCAGCCCTCGACCCCTCTTGACAGAGGGCGCTGAAGCTTTCTTT.